This TCR beta chain is drawn from a study of post-analysis software for immune sequencing data. Study-wide context: Relapsing-remitting, secondary progressive and progressive-relapsing forms of multiple sclerosis all featured among disease courses.

Whole-study results and caveats: Batch-matched samples strongly co-clustered by F measure. The study found TRBV5-6, TRBV5-1 and TRBV20-1 among about 5 TRBV segments more frequent in patients than controls. Compared against controls, patients with multiple sclerosis displayed significantly lower normalized Chao1 diversity.

Prepared libraries of TCR beta cDNA carried unique molecular identifiers. TCRdb reprocessed the PCR reads with MiXCR, giving one entry per CDR3 protein. The repertoire includes 750,000 to 950,000 distinct CDR3 sequences, about 53% of them detected once, and 4% to 5.5% sits in the top ten. To note about this clonotype: Its antigen is unidentified.

The length of the CDR3 is 15 residues. V gave up 3 bases and J gave up 3 bases, with 15 bases separating them. Germline assignment: CDR1 MNHEY and CDR2 SMNVEV (reference sequence). The rearrangement links TRBV27 to TRBJ2-7; D perhaps matches TRBD1 (6 bases). Sequencing was performed on blood. The source of this sequence is a girl aged 5-17 years with multiple sclerosis. The CDR3 coding sequence is TGTGCCAGCAGTTTGGGCAGGGGAACCAACTACGAGCAGTACTTC. It yields the protein CASSLGRGTNYEQYF.